This T cell receptor (beta chain) appears in the sequencing data of a study of cytomegalovirus exposure and HLA in healthy donors. Notes on this clone: Its antigen is undetermined.

The study drew the donors from its roughly 130-subject validation cohort, separate from the roughly 700-subject first cohort. Study outcomes and limitations: Despite most TCR sequences being rare, some public TCRs occurred in many donors. The study listed under 200 cytomegalovirus-associated TCR beta chains.

Assay: immunoSEQ multiplex PCR; the TCRdb copy retains only in-frame clones and omits some. This table holds about 360,000 clones, roughly 90% found once. Trimming removed 2 bases from V and 4 bases from J; junction bases left unmatched: 8. Germline loops: CDR1 SGHRS, CDR2 YFSETQ. The CDR3 runs 16 residues. This rearrangement joins TRBV5-1 to TRBJ2-3; the match to TRBD1 covers 9 bases. The origin of this receptor is a woman younger than 30 in good health and CMV-seronegative. Source material: PBMCs. CDR3 bases: TGCGCCAGCAGCTTAAATGGACAGGGGCTGGCAGATACGCAGTATTTT. This encodes CASSLNGQGLADTQYF.